This T cell receptor beta chain was identified in a study of identical twins. About this clonotype: Its antigen remains unidentified.

Losses at the gene ends were 5 bases for V and 4 bases for J; bases not matched to a gene: 8. Germline V gene sequence: CDR1 SGHDN, CDR2 FVKESK. The CDR3 totals 15 residues. MiXCR, applied by TCRdb to the 5' RACE reads, yields one record per CDR3 protein. The table lists about 660,000 distinct CDR3 sequences, more than 6.5% of them singletons, with approximately 0.96% in the top ten. Overall study results and limits: Diverse VJ usage suggested most zero-insertion clonotypes were not invariant T cells. Twins' excess sharing was less marked for out-of-frame beta sequences. Cross-sectional statistics underpinned the conclusions; the same donors were not followed. In cord blood, abundant beta clonotypes had fewer insertions; memory showed no trend.

This sample was also put to use in a study of yellow fever vaccine responses in identical twins.

This chain connects TRBV14 to TRBJ2-1; TRBD2 aligns across 7 bases. Material for sequencing was PBMCs. The TCR sequence derives from a young woman in good health. The CDR3 DNA reads as TGTGCCAGCAGCGAAAGAAGGGGAGGGTACAATGAGCAGTTCTTC. The encoded protein is CASSERRGGYNEQFF.